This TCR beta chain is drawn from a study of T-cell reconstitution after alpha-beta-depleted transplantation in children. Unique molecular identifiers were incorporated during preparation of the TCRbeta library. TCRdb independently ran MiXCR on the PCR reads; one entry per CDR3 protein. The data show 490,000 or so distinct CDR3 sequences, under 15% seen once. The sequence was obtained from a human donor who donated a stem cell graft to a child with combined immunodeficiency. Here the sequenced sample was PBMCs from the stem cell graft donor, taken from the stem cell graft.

The CDR3 DNA sequence: TGTGCCAGCAGCTTAGCTTTTACTCCTGTGACTCAGTGGGGGACAGATACGCAGTATTTT. Its protein product is CASSLAFTPVTQWGTDTQYF. This chain connects TRBV11-1 to TRBJ2-3; either TRBD1 or TRBD2 may fit D (5 bases each). V was trimmed by 0 bases and J by 3 bases, leaving 25 bases between them. The germline V gene encodes CDR1 SGHAT and CDR2 FQDESV (reference sequence). The CDR3 consists of 20 residues.